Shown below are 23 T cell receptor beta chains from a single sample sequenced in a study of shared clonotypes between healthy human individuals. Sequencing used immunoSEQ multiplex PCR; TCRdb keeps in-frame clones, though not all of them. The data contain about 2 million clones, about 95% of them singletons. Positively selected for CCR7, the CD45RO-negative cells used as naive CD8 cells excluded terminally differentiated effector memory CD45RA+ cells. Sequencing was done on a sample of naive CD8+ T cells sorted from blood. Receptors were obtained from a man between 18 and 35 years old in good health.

The CDR3 DNA follows: TGTGCCAGCAGCTCACCGCCCGGGACAGATAATGAAAAACTGTTTTTT. As protein: CASSSPPGTDNEKLFF. The rearrangement uses TRBV2 and TRBJ1-4, with 7 nucleotides matching TRBD1. Germline V gene data show CDR1 as SNHLY and CDR2 as FYNNEI. CDR3 length: 16 residues. After removal of 6 bases from V and 4 bases from J, the junction contained 11 bases not matched to a gene.

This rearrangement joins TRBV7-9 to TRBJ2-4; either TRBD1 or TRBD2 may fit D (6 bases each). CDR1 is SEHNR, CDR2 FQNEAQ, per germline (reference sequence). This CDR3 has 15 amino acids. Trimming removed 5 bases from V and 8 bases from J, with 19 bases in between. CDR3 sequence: CASSPRGGRAHIQYF. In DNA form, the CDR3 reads TGTGCCAGCAGCCCCAGAGGGGGGCGCGCGCACATTCAGTACTTC. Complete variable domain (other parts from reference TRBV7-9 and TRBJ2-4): DTGVSQNPRHKITKRGQNVTFRCDPISEHNRLYWYRQTLGQGPEFLTYFQNEAQLEKSRLLSDRFSAERPKGSFSTLEIQRTEQGDSAMYLCASSPRGGRAHIQYFGAGTRLSVL.

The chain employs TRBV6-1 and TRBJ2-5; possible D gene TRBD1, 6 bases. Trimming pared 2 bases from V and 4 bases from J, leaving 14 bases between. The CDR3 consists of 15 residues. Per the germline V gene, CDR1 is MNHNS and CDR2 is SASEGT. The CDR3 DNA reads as TGTGCCAGCAGTGAATTCGGCACAGGGCGAGAGACCCAGTACTTC. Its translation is CASSEFGTGRETQYF.

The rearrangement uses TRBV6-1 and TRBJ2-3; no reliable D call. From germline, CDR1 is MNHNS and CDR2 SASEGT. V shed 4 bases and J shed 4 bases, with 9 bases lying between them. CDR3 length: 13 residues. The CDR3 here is CASSAHMADTQYF. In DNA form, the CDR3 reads TGTGCCAGCAGTGCGCACATGGCAGATACGCAGTATTTT.

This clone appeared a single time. CDR3 sequence (DNA): TGCAGCGTTGAAGATCGATTTAGTGTTTGGCAAGAGACCCAGTACTTC. Its translation: CSVEDRFSVWQETQYF. The V and J genes are TRBV29-1 and TRBJ2-5; D call uncertain. The V and J ends lost 0 bases and 2 bases respectively, with 16 bases between them. Per the germline V gene, CDR1 is SQVTM and CDR2 is ANQGSEA. The CDR3 sequence is 16 residues long.

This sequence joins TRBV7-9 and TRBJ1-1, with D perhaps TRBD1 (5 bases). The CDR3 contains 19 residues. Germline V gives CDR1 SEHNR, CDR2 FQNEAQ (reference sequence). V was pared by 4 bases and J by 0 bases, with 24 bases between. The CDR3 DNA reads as TGTGCCAGCAGCTCAGTGTTGGGTTCGACAGCCGACATGAACACTGAAGCTTTCTTT. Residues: CASSSVLGSTADMNTEAFF.

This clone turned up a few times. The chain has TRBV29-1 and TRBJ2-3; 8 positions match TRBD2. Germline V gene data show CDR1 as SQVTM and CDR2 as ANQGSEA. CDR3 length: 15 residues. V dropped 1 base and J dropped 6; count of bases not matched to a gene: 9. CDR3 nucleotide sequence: TGCAGCGTTGAAGTGGGGACTAGTTCAACCGATACGCAGTATTTT. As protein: CSVEVGTSSTDTQYF.

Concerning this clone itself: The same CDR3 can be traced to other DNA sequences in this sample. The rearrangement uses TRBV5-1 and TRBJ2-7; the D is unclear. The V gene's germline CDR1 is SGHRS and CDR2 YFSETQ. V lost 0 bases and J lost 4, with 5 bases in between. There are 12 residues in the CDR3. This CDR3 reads CASSLVGYEQYF. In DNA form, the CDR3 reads TGCGCCAGCAGCTTGGTTGGGTACGAGCAGTACTTC.

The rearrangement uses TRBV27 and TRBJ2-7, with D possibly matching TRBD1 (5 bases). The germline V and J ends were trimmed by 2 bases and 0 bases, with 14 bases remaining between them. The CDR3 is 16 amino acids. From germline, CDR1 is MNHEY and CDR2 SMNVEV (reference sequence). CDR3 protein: CASSLGSGRVSYEQYF. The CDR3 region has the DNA TGTGCCAGCAGTTTAGGGTCTGGCAGGGTCTCCTACGAGCAGTACTTC.

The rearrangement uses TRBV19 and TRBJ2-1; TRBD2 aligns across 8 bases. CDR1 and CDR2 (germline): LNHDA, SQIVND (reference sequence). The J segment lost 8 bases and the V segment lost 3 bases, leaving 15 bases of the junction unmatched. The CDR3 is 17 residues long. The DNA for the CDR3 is TGTGCCAGTAGTATCACCCCCACTAGCGGACTCGGCGATGAGCAGTTCTTC. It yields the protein CASSITPTSGLGDEQFF.

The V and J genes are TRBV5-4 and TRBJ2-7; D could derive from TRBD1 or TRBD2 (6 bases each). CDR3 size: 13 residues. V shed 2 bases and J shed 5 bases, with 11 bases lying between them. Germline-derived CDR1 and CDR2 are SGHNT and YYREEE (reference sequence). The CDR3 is CASSFGGQDEQYF. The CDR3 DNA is TGTGCCAGCAGCTTTGGGGGGCAGGACGAGCAGTACTTC.

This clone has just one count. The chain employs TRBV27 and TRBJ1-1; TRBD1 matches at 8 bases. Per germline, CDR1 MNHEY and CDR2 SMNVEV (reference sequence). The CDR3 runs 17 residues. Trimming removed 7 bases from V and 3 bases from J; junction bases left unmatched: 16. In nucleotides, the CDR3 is TGTGCCAGCACCCCGCGGGCAGGGGGCAATATTTACACTGAAGCTTTCTTT. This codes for CASTPRAGGNIYTEAFF.

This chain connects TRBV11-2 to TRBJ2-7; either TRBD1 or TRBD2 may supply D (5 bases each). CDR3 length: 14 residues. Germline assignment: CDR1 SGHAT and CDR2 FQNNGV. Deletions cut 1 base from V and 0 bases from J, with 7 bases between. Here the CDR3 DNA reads TGTGCCAGCAGCTTAGGGGACGGCTCCTACGAGCAGTACTTC. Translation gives CASSLGDGSYEQYF.

In nucleotides, the CDR3 is TGTGCCAGCAGTCTAGCGGGAGGGCCCGGTAATGAGCAGTTCTTC. Translating it yields CASSLAGGPGNEQFF. The chain recombines TRBV6-5 with TRBJ2-1; TRBD2 aligns across 12 bases. The V segment lost 5 bases and the J segment 7 bases; nucleotides outside the gene matches: 6. CDR3 length equals 15 residues. Germline CDR1 MNHEY, CDR2 SVGAGI.

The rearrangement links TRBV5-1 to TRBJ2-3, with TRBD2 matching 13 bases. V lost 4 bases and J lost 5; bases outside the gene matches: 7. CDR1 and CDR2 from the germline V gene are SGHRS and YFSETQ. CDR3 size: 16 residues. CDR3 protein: CASSNRTSGGVDTQYF. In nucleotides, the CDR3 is TGCGCCAGCAGCAACCGGACTAGCGGGGGTGTAGATACGCAGTATTTT.

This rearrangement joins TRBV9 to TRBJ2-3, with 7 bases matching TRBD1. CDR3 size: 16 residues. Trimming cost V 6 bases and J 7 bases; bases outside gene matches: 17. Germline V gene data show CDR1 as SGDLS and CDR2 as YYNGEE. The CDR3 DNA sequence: TGTGCCAGCAACGGTCGCGAACCTCGAGGGGGCAATACGCAGTATTTT. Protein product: CASNGREPRGGNTQYF.

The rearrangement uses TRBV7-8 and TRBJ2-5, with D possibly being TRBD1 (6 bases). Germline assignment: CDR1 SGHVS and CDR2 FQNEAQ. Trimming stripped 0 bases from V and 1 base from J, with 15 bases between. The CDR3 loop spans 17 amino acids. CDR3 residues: CASSLAAGALPQETQYF. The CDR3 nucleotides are TGTGCCAGCAGCTTAGCGGCAGGGGCGCTTCCCCAAGAGACCCAGTACTTC.

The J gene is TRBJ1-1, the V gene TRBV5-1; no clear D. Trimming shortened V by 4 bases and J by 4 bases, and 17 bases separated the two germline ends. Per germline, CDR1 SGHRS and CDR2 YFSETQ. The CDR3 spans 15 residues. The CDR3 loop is CASSTAREQPTEAFF. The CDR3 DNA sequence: TGCGCCAGCAGCACAGCACGAGAACAGCCCACTGAAGCTTTCTTT.

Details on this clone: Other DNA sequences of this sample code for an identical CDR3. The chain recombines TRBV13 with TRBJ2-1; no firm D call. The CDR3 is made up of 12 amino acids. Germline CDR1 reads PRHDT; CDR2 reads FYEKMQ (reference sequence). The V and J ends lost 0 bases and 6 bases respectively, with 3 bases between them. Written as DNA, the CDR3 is TGTGCCAGCAGCTTAGGAGGCAATGAGCAGTTCTTC. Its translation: CASSLGGNEQFF. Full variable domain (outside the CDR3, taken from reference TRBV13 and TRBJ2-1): AAGVIQSPRHLIKEKRETATLKCYPIPRHDTVYWYQQGPGQDPQFLISFYEKMQSDKGSIPDRFSAQQFSDYHSELNMSSLELGDSALYFCASSLGGNEQFFGPGTRLTVL.

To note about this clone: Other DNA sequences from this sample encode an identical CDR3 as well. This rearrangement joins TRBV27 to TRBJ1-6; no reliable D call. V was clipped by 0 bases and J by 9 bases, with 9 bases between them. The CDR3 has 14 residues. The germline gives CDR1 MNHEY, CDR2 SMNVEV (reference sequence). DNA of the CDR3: TGTGCCAGCAGTTTATCCCGGGGAGGTTCACCCCTCCACTTT. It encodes CASSLSRGGSPLHF.

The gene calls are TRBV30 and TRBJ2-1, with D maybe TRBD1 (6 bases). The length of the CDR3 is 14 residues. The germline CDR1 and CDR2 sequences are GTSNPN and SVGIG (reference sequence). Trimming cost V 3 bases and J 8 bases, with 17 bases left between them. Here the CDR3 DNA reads TGTGCCTGGAGCATCACAGGGAGTGGAGATGAGCAGTTCTTC. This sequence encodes CAWSITGSGDEQFF.

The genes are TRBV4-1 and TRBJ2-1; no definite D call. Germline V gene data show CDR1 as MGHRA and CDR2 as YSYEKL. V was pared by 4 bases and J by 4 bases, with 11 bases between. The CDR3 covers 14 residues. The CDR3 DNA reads TGCGCCAGCAGCCCAGAGACACAATACAATGAGCAGTTCTTC. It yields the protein CASSPETQYNEQFF.

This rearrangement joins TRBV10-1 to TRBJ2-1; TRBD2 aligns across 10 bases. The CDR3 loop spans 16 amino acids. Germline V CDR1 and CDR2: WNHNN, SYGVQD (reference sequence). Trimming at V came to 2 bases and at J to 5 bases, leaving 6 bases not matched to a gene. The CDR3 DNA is TGCGCCAGCAGTGAGGGAGCGGGAGGGCCCCACAATGAGCAGTTCTTC. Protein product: CASSEGAGGPHNEQFF.